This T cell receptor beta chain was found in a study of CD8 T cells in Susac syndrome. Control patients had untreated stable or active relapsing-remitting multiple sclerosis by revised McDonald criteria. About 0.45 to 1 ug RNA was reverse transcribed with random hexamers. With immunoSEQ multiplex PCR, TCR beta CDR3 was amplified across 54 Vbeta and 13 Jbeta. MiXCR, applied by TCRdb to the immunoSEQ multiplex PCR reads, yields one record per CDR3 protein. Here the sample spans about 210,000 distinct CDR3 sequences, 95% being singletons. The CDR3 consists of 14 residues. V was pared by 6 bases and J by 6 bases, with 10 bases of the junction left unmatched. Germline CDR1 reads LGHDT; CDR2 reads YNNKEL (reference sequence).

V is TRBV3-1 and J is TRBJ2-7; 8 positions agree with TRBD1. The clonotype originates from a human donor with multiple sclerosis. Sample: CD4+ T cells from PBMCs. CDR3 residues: CASSRTGYVGEQYF. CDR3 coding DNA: TGTGCCAGCAGTCGGACAGGGTACGTAGGCGAGCAGTACTTC.